The clone carrying this T cell receptor beta chain was seen a few times. The sample is drawn from a study of blood T cell repertoires in COVID-19. Germline loops: CDR1 MRHNA, CDR2 SNTAGT. CDR3 length: 18 amino acids. V was clipped by 1 base and J by 2 bases; unmatched bases: 9. As originally analysed: Estimation of nucleated cell counts was performed using reference gene primer amplification. Only in-frame clones appear in the TCRdb table, and some are missing; sequencing was by immunoSEQ multiplex PCR. V, J and clone size were drawn from that table, and D and trimming were deduced from the DNA. In the table there are about 100,000 clones, around four fifths of which are singletons.

The genes are TRBV6-4 and TRBJ2-1, with 9 bases fitting TRBD1. The sequenced material came from peripheral blood. The TCR comes from a woman in her 70s with acute or convalescent COVID-19. CDR3 bases: TGTGCCAGCAGTGACTTCCCAACGACAGGGGGTCCCTACAATGAGCAGTTCTTC. Protein product: CASSDFPTTGGPYNEQFF.